The 10 T cell receptor beta chains presented below share a single source sample, sequenced in a study of cytomegalovirus exposure and HLA in healthy donors. With 60 Vbeta and 13 Jbeta primers, the PCR was carried out. Clones were sequenced by immunoSEQ multiplex PCR, and TCRdb holds only the in-frame ones, with some missing. Of around 100,000 clones in the sample, approximately 78% were seen once. The sample taken for sequencing was PBMCs. The source is a woman aged 40 to 50 in good health and CMV-seropositive.

This clone has only one observation. This rearrangement joins TRBV28 to TRBJ2-5; perhaps TRBD1 as D (6 bases). Judging by the DNA end, TRBJ2-7 fits better; the J call may be wrong. Germline CDR1 is MDHEN and CDR2 is SYDVKM. The CDR3 length is 14 residues. The CDR3 loop is CASTSGDRLYEQYF. CDR3 bases: TGTGCCAGCACCAGTGGCGACAGGTTATACGAGCAGTACTTC.

The V call is TRBV18, the J call TRBJ2-2; D is ambiguous. The CDR3 runs to 15 residues. Germline V CDR1 and CDR2: KGHSH, LQKENI. The ends were cut back, 2 bases at V and 2 bases at J, with 9 bases in the middle. The CDR3 DNA is TGTGCCAGCTCACCAGAGGTACAAAACACCGGGGAGCTGTTTTTT. It encodes CASSPEVQNTGELFF.

The genes are TRBV19 and TRBJ2-3; 10 positions match TRBD1. From germline, CDR1 is LNHDA and CDR2 SQIVND (reference sequence). The CDR3 length is 15 residues. V trimming: 5 bases; J trimming: 2 bases; junction bases outside the gene matches: 4. This CDR3 reads CASSLGQGTTDTQYF. The CDR3 coding sequence is TGTGCCAGTAGTCTGGGACAGGGGACCACAGATACGCAGTATTTT.

V usage is TRBV4-2 and J usage is TRBJ2-2, with TRBD2 matching 7 bases. The CDR3 has 15 amino acids. V lost 8 bases, J lost 4 bases, and 10 bases stayed unmatched. Germline loops: CDR1 LGHNA, CDR2 YNFKEQ. The CDR3 DNA sequence: TGTGCCAGCGGGACTACGCCCTCGGGCACCGGGGAGCTGTTTTTT. It codes for CASGTTPSGTGELFF.

The V call is TRBV7-2, the J call TRBJ2-3; 9 bases map to TRBD2. Trimming took 10 bases from V and 6 from J; bases not matched to a gene: 14. CDR3 size: 15 residues. Germline V CDR1 and CDR2: SGHTA, FQGNSA. CDR3 bases: TGTGCCACCGCTACTTTAGCGGGAGTCCCCGATACGCAGTATTTT. Translation: CATATLAGVPDTQYF.

The chain is built from TRBV19 and TRBJ2-7; 7 bases agree with TRBD2. Germline CDR1 reads LNHDA; CDR2 reads SQIVND (reference sequence). The CDR3 totals 17 residues. J gave up 3 bases and V 3 bases, and 14 bases lay outside the gene matches. The CDR3 protein is CASSIGGSAFGNYEQYF. CDR3 coding DNA: TGTGCCAGTAGTATTGGCGGGAGCGCCTTCGGGAACTACGAGCAGTACTTC.

This chain joins TRBV5-4 and TRBJ1-1; weak D call: TRBD1 (5 bases). Deletions cut 5 bases from V and 1 base from J, with 9 bases between. The germline V gene encodes CDR1 SGHNT and CDR2 YYREEE (reference sequence). The CDR3 contains 13 residues. CDR3 region: CASSYTGNTEAFF. The CDR3 region has the DNA TGTGCCAGCAGTTATACAGGGAACACTGAAGCTTTCTTT.

The chain is built from TRBV7-9 and TRBJ2-2, with a possible D match to TRBD2 (5 bases). Germline V gene lookup returns CDR1 SEHNR and CDR2 FQNEAQ (reference sequence). V was cut by 5 bases and J by 6 bases, with 10 bases left in between. This CDR3 is built from 13 residues. CDR3 residues: CASSAFSAGELFF. Written as DNA, the CDR3 is TGTGCCAGCAGCGCATTTAGCGCCGGGGAGCTGTTTTTT.

CDR3 loop: CASSPGPINTEAFF. In nucleotides, the CDR3 is TGTGCCAGCTCACCAGGGCCCATAAACACTGAAGCTTTCTTT. The gene calls are TRBV18 and TRBJ1-1, with no clear D. This CDR3 contains 14 residues. CDR1 is KGHSH and CDR2 is LQKENI in the germline V gene. V was cut by 2 bases and J by 2 bases, with 9 bases left in between.

The CDR3, as DNA: TGTGCCAGCAGCGTAGGTCTCAGGGCCCAGCAGGACAATGAGCAGTTCTTC. Translating gives CASSVGLRAQQDNEQFF. The chain uses TRBV9 and TRBJ2-1; possibly TRBD1 for D (5 bases). The V end was cut by 0 bases, the J end by 5 bases, with 18 bases between. This CDR3 is 17 amino acids long. Germline loops: CDR1 SGDLS, CDR2 YYNGEE.